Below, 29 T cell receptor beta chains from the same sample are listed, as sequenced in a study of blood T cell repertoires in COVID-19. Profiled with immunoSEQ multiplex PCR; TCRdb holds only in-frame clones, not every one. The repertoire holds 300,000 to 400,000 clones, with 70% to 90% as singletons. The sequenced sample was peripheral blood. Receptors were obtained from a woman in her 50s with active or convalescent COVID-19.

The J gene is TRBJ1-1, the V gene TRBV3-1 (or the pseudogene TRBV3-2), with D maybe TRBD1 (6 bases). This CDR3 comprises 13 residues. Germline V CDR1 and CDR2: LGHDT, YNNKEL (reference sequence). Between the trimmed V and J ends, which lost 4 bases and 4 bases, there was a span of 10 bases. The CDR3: CASSRQVATEAFF. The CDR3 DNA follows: TGTGCCAGCAGCCGACAGGTTGCCACTGAAGCTTTCTTT.

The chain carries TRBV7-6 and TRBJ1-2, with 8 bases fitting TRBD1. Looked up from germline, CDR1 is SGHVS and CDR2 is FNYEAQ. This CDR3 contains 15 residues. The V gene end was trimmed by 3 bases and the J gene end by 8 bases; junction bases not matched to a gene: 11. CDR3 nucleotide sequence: TGTGCCAGCAGCTTTAGTACAGGGGGGATAGGAGGCTACACCTTC. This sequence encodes CASSFSTGGIGGYTF. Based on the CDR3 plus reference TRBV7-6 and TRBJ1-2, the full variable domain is GAGVSQSPRYKVTKRGQDVALRCDPISGHVSLYWYRQALGQGPEFLTYFNYEAQQDKSGLPNDRFSAERPEGSISTLTIQRTEQRDSAMYRCASSFSTGGIGGYTFGSGTRLTVV.

The CDR3 nucleotides read TGTGCCACCAGCAGGGGGACAGGGGACGGTCAGCCCCAGCATTTT. This sequence encodes CATSRGTGDGQPQHF. The chain is built from TRBV15 and TRBJ1-5; the match to TRBD1 covers 10 bases. This CDR3 has 15 residues. After removal of 3 bases from V and 6 bases from J, the junction contained 5 bases not matched to a gene. From germline, CDR1 is LNHNV and CDR2 YYDKDF (reference sequence).

The CDR3 region is CASSLASGGVYEQYF. CDR3 nucleotide sequence: TGTGCCAGCAGTTTGGCTAGCGGGGGAGTTTACGAGCAGTACTTC. The V and J genes are TRBV27 and TRBJ2-7; 10 bases are shared with TRBD2. This CDR3 has 15 residues. The V segment lost 3 bases and the J segment 4 bases; nucleotides outside the gene matches: 6. Germline loops: CDR1 MNHEY, CDR2 SMNVEV (reference sequence).

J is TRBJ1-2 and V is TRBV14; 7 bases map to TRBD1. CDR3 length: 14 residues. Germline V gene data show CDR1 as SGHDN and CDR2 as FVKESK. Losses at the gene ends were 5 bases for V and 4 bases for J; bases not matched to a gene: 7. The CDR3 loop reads CASSFGQVVYGYTF. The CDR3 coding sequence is TGTGCCAGCAGCTTCGGACAGGTTGTCTATGGCTACACCTTC.

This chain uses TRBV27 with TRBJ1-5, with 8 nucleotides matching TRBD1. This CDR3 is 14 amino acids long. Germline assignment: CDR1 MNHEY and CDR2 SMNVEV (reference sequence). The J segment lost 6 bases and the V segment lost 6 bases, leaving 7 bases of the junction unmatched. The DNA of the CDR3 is TGTGCCAGCAGCCACAGGGGGGATATTCAGCCCCAGCATTTT. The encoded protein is CASSHRGDIQPQHF.

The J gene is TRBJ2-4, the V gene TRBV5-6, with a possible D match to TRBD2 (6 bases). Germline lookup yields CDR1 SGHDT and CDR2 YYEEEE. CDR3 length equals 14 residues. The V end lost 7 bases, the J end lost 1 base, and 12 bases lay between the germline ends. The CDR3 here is CASGYGGAKNIQYF. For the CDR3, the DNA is TGTGCCAGCGGCTATGGGGGGGCCAAAAACATTCAGTACTTC.

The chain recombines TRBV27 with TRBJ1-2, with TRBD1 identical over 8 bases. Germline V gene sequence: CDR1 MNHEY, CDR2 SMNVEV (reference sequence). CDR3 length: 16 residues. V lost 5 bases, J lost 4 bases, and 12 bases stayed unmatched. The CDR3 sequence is CASSPRGRGLGYGYTF. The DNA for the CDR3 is TGTGCCAGCAGTCCCCGTGGCAGGGGGCTTGGCTATGGCTACACCTTC.

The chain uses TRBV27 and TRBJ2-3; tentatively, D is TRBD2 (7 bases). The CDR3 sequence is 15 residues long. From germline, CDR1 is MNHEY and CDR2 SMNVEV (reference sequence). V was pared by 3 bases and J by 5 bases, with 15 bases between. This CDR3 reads CASSFGGGLGDTQYF. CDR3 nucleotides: TGTGCCAGCAGTTTTGGGGGGGGGCTGGGAGATACGCAGTATTTT.

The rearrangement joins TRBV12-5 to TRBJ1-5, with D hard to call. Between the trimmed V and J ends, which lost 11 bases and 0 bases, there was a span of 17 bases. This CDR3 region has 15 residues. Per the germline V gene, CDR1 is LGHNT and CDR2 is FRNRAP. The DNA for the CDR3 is TGTGCTTCCAGTTCACCTAGTCCTAGCAATCAGCCCCAGCATTTT. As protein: CASSSPSPSNQPQHF.

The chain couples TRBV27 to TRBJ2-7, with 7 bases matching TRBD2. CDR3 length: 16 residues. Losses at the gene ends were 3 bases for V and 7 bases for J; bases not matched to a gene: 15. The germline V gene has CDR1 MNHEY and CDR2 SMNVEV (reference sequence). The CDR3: CASSFTGARGSREQYF. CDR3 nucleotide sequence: TGTGCCAGCAGTTTCACCGGCGCTCGCGGGAGTAGGGAGCAGTACTTC.

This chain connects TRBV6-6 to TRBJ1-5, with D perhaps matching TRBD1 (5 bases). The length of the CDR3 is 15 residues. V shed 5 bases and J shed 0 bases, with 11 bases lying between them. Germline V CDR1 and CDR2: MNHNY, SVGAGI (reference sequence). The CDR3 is CASSPGTVSNQPQHF. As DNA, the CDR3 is TGTGCCAGCAGTCCGGGGACTGTTAGCAATCAGCCCCAGCATTTT.

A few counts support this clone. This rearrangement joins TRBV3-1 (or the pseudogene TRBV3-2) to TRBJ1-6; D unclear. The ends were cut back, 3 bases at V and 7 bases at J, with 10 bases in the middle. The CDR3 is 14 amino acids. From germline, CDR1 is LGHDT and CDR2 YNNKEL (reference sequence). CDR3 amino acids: CASSQVQLNSPLHF. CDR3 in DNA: TGTGCCAGCAGCCAGGTACAGCTAAATTCACCCCTCCACTTT.

CDR3 nucleotides: TGCGCCAGCAGGCCTACAGGGGGAGGTGAAAAACTGTTTTTT. It specifies CASRPTGGGEKLFF. The chain is built from TRBV5-1 and TRBJ1-4; TRBD1 aligns across 8 bases. In germline, CDR1 is SGHRS, CDR2 YFSETQ. J was trimmed by 7 bases and V by 5 bases; bases with no gene match: 7. The CDR3 is made up of 14 amino acids.

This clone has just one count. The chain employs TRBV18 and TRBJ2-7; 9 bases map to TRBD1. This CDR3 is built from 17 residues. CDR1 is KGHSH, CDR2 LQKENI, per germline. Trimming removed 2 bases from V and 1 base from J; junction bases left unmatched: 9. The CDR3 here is CASSPGTGRTGSYEQYF. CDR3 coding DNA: TGTGCCAGCTCACCAGGGACAGGGCGTACTGGGTCCTACGAGCAGTACTTC.

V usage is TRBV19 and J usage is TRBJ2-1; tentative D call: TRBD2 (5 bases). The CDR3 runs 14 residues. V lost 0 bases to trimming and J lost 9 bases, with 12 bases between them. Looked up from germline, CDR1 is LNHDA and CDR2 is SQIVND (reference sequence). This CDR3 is CASSIDQLEGEQFF. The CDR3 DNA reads TGTGCCAGTAGTATAGATCAACTAGAGGGTGAGCAGTTCTTC.

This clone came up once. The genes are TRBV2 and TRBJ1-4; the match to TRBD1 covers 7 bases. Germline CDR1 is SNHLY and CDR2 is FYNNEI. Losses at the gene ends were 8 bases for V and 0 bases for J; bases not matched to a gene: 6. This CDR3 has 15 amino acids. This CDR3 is CASGSQGATNEKLFF. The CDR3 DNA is TGTGCCAGCGGTTCCCAGGGGGCAACTAATGAAAAACTGTTTTTT.

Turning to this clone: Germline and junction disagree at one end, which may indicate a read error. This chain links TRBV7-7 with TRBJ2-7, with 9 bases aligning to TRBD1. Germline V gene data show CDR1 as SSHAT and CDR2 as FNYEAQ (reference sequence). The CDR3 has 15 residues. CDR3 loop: CASRGKGQGHYEQYF. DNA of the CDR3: TGTGCTAGCAGGGGCAAGGGACAGGGTCACTACGAGCAGTACTTC.

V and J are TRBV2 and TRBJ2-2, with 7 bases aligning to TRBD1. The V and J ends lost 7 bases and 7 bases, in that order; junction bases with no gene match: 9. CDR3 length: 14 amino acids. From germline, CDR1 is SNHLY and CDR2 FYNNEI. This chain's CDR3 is CASNLGGTGGELFF. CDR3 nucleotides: TGTGCCAGCAACCTAGGGGGCACGGGCGGGGAGCTGTTTTTT.

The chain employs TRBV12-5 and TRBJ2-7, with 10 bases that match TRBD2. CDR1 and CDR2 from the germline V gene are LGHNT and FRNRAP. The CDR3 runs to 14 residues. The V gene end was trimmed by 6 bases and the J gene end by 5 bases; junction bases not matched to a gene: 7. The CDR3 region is CASGPGLASHEQYF. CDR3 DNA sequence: TGTGCTAGTGGCCCGGGACTAGCGTCCCACGAGCAGTACTTC.

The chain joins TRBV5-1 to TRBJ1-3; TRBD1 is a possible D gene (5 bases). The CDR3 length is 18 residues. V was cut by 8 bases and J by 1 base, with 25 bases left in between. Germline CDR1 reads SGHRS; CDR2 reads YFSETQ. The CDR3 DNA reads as TGCGCCAGTCGGATGGGGCCAGGATTAAACTATTCTGGAAACACCATATATTTT. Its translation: CASRMGPGLNYSGNTIYF.

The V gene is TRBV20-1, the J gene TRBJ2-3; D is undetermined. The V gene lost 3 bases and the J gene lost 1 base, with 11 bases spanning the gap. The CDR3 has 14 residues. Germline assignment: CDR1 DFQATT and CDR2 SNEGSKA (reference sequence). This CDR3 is CSASFIQGTDTQYF. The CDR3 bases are TGCAGTGCTAGTTTCATTCAGGGCACAGATACGCAGTATTTT.

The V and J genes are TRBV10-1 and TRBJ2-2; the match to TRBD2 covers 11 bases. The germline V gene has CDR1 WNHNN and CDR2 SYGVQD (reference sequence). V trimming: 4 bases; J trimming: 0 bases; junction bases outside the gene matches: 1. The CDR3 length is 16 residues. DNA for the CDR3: TGCGCCAGCAGTGGACTAGCGGGGCCGAACACCGGGGAGCTGTTTTTT. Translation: CASSGLAGPNTGELFF.

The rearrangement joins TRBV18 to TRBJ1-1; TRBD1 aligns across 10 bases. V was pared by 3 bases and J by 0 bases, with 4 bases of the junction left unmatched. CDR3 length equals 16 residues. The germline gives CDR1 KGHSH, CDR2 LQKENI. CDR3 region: CASSPGTGALNTEAFF. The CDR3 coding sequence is TGTGCCAGCTCACCGGGGACAGGGGCATTGAACACTGAAGCTTTCTTT.

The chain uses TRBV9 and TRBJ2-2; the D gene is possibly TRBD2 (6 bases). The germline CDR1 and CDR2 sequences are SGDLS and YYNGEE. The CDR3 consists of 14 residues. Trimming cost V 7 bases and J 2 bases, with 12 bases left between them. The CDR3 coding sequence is TGTGCCAGCGTAGCGGCGGATAACACCGGGGAGCTGTTTTTT. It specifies CASVAADNTGELFF.

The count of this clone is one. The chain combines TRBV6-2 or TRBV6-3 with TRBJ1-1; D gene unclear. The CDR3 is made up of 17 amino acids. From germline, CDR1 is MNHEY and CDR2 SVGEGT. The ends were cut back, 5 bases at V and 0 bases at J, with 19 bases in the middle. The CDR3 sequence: CASSGSRRRGMNTEAFF. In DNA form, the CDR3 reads TGTGCCAGCAGTGGCTCCCGACGGAGAGGGATGAACACTGAAGCTTTCTTT.

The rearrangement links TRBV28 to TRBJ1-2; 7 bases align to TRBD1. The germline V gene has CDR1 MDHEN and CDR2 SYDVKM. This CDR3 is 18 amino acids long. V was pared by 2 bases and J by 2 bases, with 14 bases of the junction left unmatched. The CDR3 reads CASSLISGGGGSNYGYTF. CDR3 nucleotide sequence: TGTGCCAGCAGTTTAATTTCAGGGGGTGGGGGCTCGAACTATGGCTACACCTTC.

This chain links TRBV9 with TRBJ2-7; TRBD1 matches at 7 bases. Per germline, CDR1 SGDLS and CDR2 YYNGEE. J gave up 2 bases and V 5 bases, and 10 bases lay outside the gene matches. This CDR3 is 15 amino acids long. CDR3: CASSYGQADTYEQYF. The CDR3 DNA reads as TGTGCCAGCAGTTACGGACAGGCGGACACCTACGAGCAGTACTTC.

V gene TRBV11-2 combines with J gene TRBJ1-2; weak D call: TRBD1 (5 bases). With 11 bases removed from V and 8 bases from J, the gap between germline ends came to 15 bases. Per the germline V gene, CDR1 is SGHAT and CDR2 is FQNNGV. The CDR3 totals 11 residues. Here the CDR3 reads CASTGYGGYTF. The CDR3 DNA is TGTGCCTCAACAGGCTATGGCGGCTACACCTTC.